The 22 T cell receptor beta chains reported below all come from one sample, sequenced in a study of T cell responses to AZD1222 COVID-19 vaccine. The assay was immunoSEQ multiplex PCR, and TCRdb's table has in-frame clones only and misses some. The data show tens of thousands of clones, 83% seen once. The starting material was peripheral blood, obtained 28 days after the second AZD1222 dose. The receptors come from an adult who received the AZD1222 COVID-19 vaccine.

The chain carries TRBV11-2 and TRBJ2-7; D unclear. The germline CDR1 and CDR2 sequences are SGHAT and FQNNGV. V lost 5 bases to trimming and J lost 4 bases, with 9 bases between them. This CDR3 is 12 amino acids long. CDR3: CASSQTPYEQYF. Written as DNA, the CDR3 is TGTGCCAGCAGCCAAACACCTTACGAGCAGTACTTC.

The chain employs TRBV3-1 (or the pseudogene TRBV3-2) and TRBJ1-4, with D perhaps TRBD1 (5 bases). The CDR3 runs to 16 residues. Germline V lookup: CDR1 LGHDT, CDR2 YNNKEL (reference sequence). The germline V and J ends were trimmed by 2 bases and 8 bases, with 18 bases remaining between them. CDR3 DNA: TGTGCCAGCAGCCAATTTGGGACCGGGTCGGGAGAAAAACTGTTTTTT. This translates into CASSQFGTGSGEKLFF.

The V call is TRBV5-6, the J call TRBJ2-2, with D tentatively TRBD1 (6 bases). CDR1 and CDR2 (germline): SGHDT, YYEEEE. Trimming took off 0 bases at V and 3 bases at J, with 12 bases between the two ends. The CDR3 runs to 16 residues. CDR3 nucleotides: TGTGCCAGCAGCTTGGAGTTGCAGGGGTACACCGGGGAGCTGTTTTTT. This sequence encodes CASSLELQGYTGELFF.

The gene calls are TRBV7-9 and TRBJ1-2, with D possibly TRBD1 on 5 matching bases. Germline CDR1 reads SEHNR; CDR2 reads FQNEAQ (reference sequence). With 7 bases removed from V and 4 bases from J, the gap between germline ends came to 16 bases. This CDR3 is built from 14 residues. This CDR3 reads CASNEGGVSYGYTF. The CDR3 nucleotides are TGTGCCAGCAACGAGGGAGGGGTTAGCTATGGCTACACCTTC.

In DNA form, the CDR3 reads TGTGCCACCAGTGATTCTGCACCCGGCTCCTACGAGCAGTACTTC. Encoded protein: CATSDSAPGSYEQYF. The chain joins TRBV24-1 to TRBJ2-7, with no clear D. The CDR3 sequence is 15 residues long. Germline values: CDR1 KGHDR, CDR2 SFDVKD. V was shortened by 2 bases and J by 0 bases, with 10 bases between the two germline ends.

The chain combines TRBV13 with TRBJ2-7, with no clear D. In germline, CDR1 is PRHDT, CDR2 FYEKMQ (reference sequence). The CDR3 runs to 19 residues. Deletions cut 5 bases from V and 0 bases from J, with 26 bases between. The CDR3 coding sequence is TGTGCCAGCAGCCCCATACGCCTCCAAGGCAGGCATAGCTCCTACGAGCAGTACTTC. Amino acid sequence: CASSPIRLQGRHSSYEQYF.

The chain is built from TRBV3-1 (or the pseudogene TRBV3-2) and TRBJ2-5; 9 nucleotides agree with TRBD1. CDR3 length equals 15 residues. Germline loops: CDR1 LGHDT, CDR2 YNNKEL (reference sequence). V trimming: 6 bases; J trimming: 5 bases; junction bases outside the gene matches: 10. CDR3 region: CASRRLQGAGETQYF. CDR3 coding DNA: TGTGCCAGCAGACGATTACAGGGGGCCGGGGAGACCCAGTACTTC.

Regarding this clone: At one boundary the junction diverges from the germline segment, which might be a read error. The V gene is TRBV5-5, the J gene TRBJ2-7; TRBD2 aligns across 13 bases. This CDR3 comprises 15 residues. Germline V gives CDR1 SGHKS, CDR2 YYEKEE (reference sequence). The CDR3 loop reads CASSLGLAGLYEQYF. In DNA form, the CDR3 reads TGTGCCAGCAGTTTGGGACTAGCGGGGCTCTACGAGCAGTACTTC.

This sequence joins TRBV5-1 and TRBJ2-7; D unresolved. The CDR3 spans 12 residues. V was pared by 0 bases and J by 7 bases, with 8 bases between. Germline V gene data show CDR1 as SGHRS and CDR2 as YFSETQ. CDR3 in amino acids: CASSLAGWEQYF. CDR3 sequence (DNA): TGCGCCAGCAGCTTGGCCGGTTGGGAGCAGTACTTC.

This clone was picked up a small number of times. The chain uses TRBV2 and TRBJ1-2, with D possibly TRBD1 on 5 matching bases. CDR1 SNHLY and CDR2 FYNNEI come from the germline V gene. Trimming took off 1 base at V and 5 bases at J, with 11 bases between the two ends. CDR3 size: 14 residues. The CDR3 spells CASSEVRAEYGYTF. The CDR3 nucleotides read TGTGCCAGCAGTGAAGTCAGGGCCGAATATGGCTACACCTTC.

The chain couples TRBV7-9 to TRBJ2-3; TRBD1 aligns across 7 bases. V trimming: 5 bases; J trimming: 0 bases; junction bases outside the gene matches: 8. From germline, CDR1 is SEHNR and CDR2 FQNEAQ (reference sequence). The CDR3 is made up of 16 amino acids. The CDR3 DNA is TGTGCCAGCAGCCCAATTACAGGGGATAGCACAGATACGCAGTATTTT. This encodes CASSPITGDSTDTQYF.

The chain employs TRBV13 and TRBJ2-1, with 8 bases that match TRBD2. Germline CDR1 reads PRHDT; CDR2 reads FYEKMQ (reference sequence). This CDR3 comprises 15 residues. Losses at the gene ends were 5 bases for V and 4 bases for J; bases not matched to a gene: 7. The CDR3: CASSQRGGPYNEQFF. CDR3 DNA sequence: TGTGCCAGCAGCCAACGGGGGGGTCCTTACAATGAGCAGTTCTTC.

The CDR3 here is CASSRRGRTEAFF. Here the CDR3 DNA reads TGTGCCAGCAGCCGCAGGGGGCGGACTGAAGCTTTCTTT. This rearrangement joins TRBV7-9 to TRBJ1-1; TRBD1 matches at 8 bases. The CDR3 contains 13 residues. In germline, CDR1 is SEHNR, CDR2 FQNEAQ (reference sequence). The trim removed 5 bases at V and 5 bases at J, leaving 4 bases unmatched.

DNA of the CDR3: TGTGCCAGTAGCACAATATCCGGGACCCCGGTGGAGACCCAGTACTTC. Its translation is CASSTISGTPVETQYF. The gene calls are TRBV19 and TRBJ2-5; D is perhaps TRBD1 or TRBD2 (5 bases each). Trimming removed 6 bases from V and 5 bases from J, with 22 bases in between. CDR1 is LNHDA and CDR2 is SQIVND in the germline V gene (reference sequence). The CDR3 runs to 16 residues.

The V and J genes are TRBV28 and TRBJ1-5; D may be TRBD1 (5 bases). Germline V gene data show CDR1 as MDHEN and CDR2 as SYDVKM. This CDR3 comprises 15 residues. The germline V and J ends were trimmed by 6 bases and 6 bases, with 18 bases remaining between them. CDR3 DNA sequence: TGTGCCAGCAGACCCGGTCTGGGGGGAGGTCAGCCCCAGCATTTT. Protein: CASRPGLGGGQPQHF.

The chain uses TRBV19 and TRBJ1-2; D is ambiguous. CDR1 LNHDA and CDR2 SQIVND come from the germline V gene (reference sequence). This CDR3 is built from 17 residues. The V gene lost 7 bases and the J gene lost 8 bases, with 29 bases spanning the gap. This chain's CDR3 is CASIVAGGLIERSGYTF. The CDR3 nucleotides read TGTGCCAGTATCGTGGCAGGCGGACTAATAGAAAGGTCGGGCTACACCTTC.

V and J are TRBV30 and TRBJ2-1; TRBD2 aligns across 11 bases. There are 14 residues in the CDR3. The J segment lost 8 bases and the V segment lost 6 bases, leaving 9 bases of the junction unmatched. CDR1 is GTSNPN, CDR2 SVGIG, per germline (reference sequence). The CDR3 nucleotides are TGTGCCTGCACCCTAGCGGGGGGCGGGTATGAGCAGTTCTTC. Its translation: CACTLAGGGYEQFF.

The chain employs TRBV24-1 and TRBJ2-2; D is unclear. V lost 0 bases to trimming and J lost 6 bases, with 1 base between them. The germline CDR1 and CDR2 sequences are KGHDR and SFDVKD. The CDR3 spans 12 residues. CDR3 in amino acids: CATSDLPGELFF. The CDR3 coding sequence is TGTGCCACCAGTGATTTGCCCGGGGAGCTGTTTTTT.

The V gene is TRBV18, the J gene TRBJ2-2; perhaps D is TRBD1 or TRBD2 (6 bases each). The CDR3 sequence is 16 residues long. V lost 0 bases to trimming and J lost 7 bases, with 15 bases between them. The V gene's germline CDR1 is KGHSH and CDR2 LQKENI. The CDR3 spells CASSPPTGSGYGELFF. In nucleotides, the CDR3 is TGTGCCAGCTCACCACCAACAGGGAGCGGGTACGGGGAGCTGTTTTTT. The whole variable domain, filled in from reference TRBV18 and TRBJ2-2, reads NAGVMQNPRHLVRRRGQEARLRCSPMKGHSHVYWYRQLPEEGLKFMVYLQKENIIDESGMPKERFSAEFPKEGPSILRIQQVVRGDSAAYFCASSPPTGSGYGELFFGEGSRLTVL.

The rearrangement uses TRBV12-3 or TRBV12-4 and TRBJ1-1; TRBD1 might be the D (6 bases). The CDR3 totals 12 residues. V lost 5 bases and J 6 bases, leaving 10 bases between the germline ends. CDR3 sequence reads: CASSGGASEAFF. The CDR3 bases are TGTGCCAGCAGTGGGGGGGCCTCTGAAGCTTTCTTT.

The chain combines TRBV5-6 with TRBJ1-2; D gene uncertain. The V gene's germline CDR1 is SGHDT and CDR2 YYEEEE. V was pared by 0 bases and J by 3 bases, with 9 bases between. This CDR3 contains 14 residues. CDR3 sequence (DNA): TGTGCCAGCAGCTTGGGCAACACAGACTATGGCTACACCTTC. Protein sequence: CASSLGNTDYGYTF.

This clone has just one count. The chain combines TRBV19 with TRBJ1-1; D gene unclear. Germline assignment: CDR1 LNHDA and CDR2 SQIVND (reference sequence). V gave up 3 bases and J gave up 1 base, with 6 bases separating them. This CDR3 contains 13 residues. The CDR3 DNA reads TGTGCCAGTAGTATGCGGGGGAACACTGAAGCTTTCTTT. Protein: CASSMRGNTEAFF.